A single sample gave rise to the 18 T cell receptor beta chains below, sequenced in a study of radiation and T cells in renal cell carcinoma. The time point: blood 2 weeks post-SBRT. Specified treatment: 15 Gy SBRT to primary tumor, nephrectomy 4 weeks later. TCRdb keeps only in-frame clones here, not all; method: immunoSEQ multiplex PCR. The data show about 130,000 clones, 75% to 85% seen once. Sequences were derived from blood, sampled from a patient whose treatment included radiotherapy and nephrectomy. The receptor source for this set is a woman aged 60 to 75 with renal cell carcinoma.

This chain joins TRBV5-4 and TRBJ1-4, with 9 bases aligning to TRBD1. Germline V gene data show CDR1 as SGHNT and CDR2 as YYREEE (reference sequence). After removal of 0 bases from V and 8 bases from J, the junction contained 14 bases not matched to a gene. There are 18 residues in the CDR3. The CDR3 is CASSLGGQGLTEREKLFF. In DNA form, the CDR3 reads TGTGCCAGCAGCTTGGGGGGACAGGGCCTCACGGAGAGGGAAAAACTGTTTTTT.

This clone occurred many times. This chain uses TRBV6-5 with TRBJ1-1; D unresolved. The CDR3 is 13 residues long. Germline-derived CDR1 and CDR2 are MNHEY and SVGAGI. Trimming took off 7 bases at V and 1 base at J, with 10 bases between the two ends. This CDR3 reads CASKVYGNTEAFF. CDR3 coding DNA: TGTGCCAGCAAGGTTTACGGGAACACTGAAGCTTTCTTT.

V usage is TRBV6-5 and J usage is TRBJ1-1; D not certain. V was clipped by 2 bases and J by 4 bases, with 8 bases between them. The germline V gene has CDR1 MNHEY and CDR2 SVGAGI. This CDR3 region has 13 residues. CDR3 in DNA: TGTGCCAGCAGTTACGTGGGTGGCACTGAAGCTTTCTTT. This codes for CASSYVGGTEAFF.

The J gene is TRBJ1-2, the V gene TRBV5-1; 9 nucleotides match TRBD1. V shed 2 bases, J shed 6 bases, and the junction held 2 bases outside the gene matches. Germline V gene data show CDR1 as SGHRS and CDR2 as YFSETQ. The CDR3 sequence is 13 residues long. CDR3 nucleotide sequence: TGCGCCAGCAGCTTACAGGGGGCTGATGGCTACACCTTC. It translates to CASSLQGADGYTF.

The chain joins TRBV6-4 to TRBJ2-1; 10 bases align to TRBD1. V was clipped by 0 bases and J by 4 bases; unmatched bases: 0. The germline V gene has CDR1 MRHNA and CDR2 SNTAGT. The CDR3 contains 15 residues. The DNA for the CDR3 is TGTGCCAGCAGTGACTCGGGACAGGGGTACAATGAGCAGTTCTTC. Translated: CASSDSGQGYNEQFF.

The rearrangement links TRBV7-9 to TRBJ1-3; D uncertain. Germline V gene data show CDR1 as SEHNR and CDR2 as FQNEAQ (reference sequence). V lost 5 bases and J lost 0, with 14 bases in between. The CDR3 contains 16 residues. CDR3 region: CASSPPDHISGNTIYF. CDR3 nucleotide sequence: TGTGCCAGCAGCCCCCCAGATCATATCTCTGGAAACACCATATATTTT.

This clone showed up just once. The chain carries TRBV5-6 and TRBJ2-1; D possibly matches TRBD1 or TRBD2 (5 bases each). Germline V gives CDR1 SGHDT, CDR2 YYEEEE. The CDR3 is 14 residues long. Trimming took 0 bases from V and 6 from J, leaving 10 bases between them. The CDR3: CASSLDWGPNEQFF. CDR3 DNA sequence: TGTGCCAGCAGCTTGGACTGGGGACCCAATGAGCAGTTCTTC.

V usage is TRBV27 and J usage is TRBJ1-1; 9 bases align to TRBD1. Germline V CDR1 and CDR2: MNHEY, SMNVEV (reference sequence). V was pared by 2 bases and J by 1 base, with 2 bases of the junction left unmatched. The CDR3 is 15 amino acids. This chain's CDR3 is CASSLTGGKNTEAFF. The CDR3 nucleotides are TGTGCCAGCAGTTTAACAGGGGGCAAGAACACTGAAGCTTTCTTT.

J is TRBJ2-5 and V is TRBV5-8; D gene ambiguous. The germline CDR1 and CDR2 sequences are SGHTS and YDEGEE. The CDR3 runs to 11 residues. Between the trimmed V and J ends, which lost 4 bases and 6 bases, there was a span of 7 bases. In DNA, the CDR3 is TGTGCCAGCAGCCACACCAAGACCCAGTACTTC. It codes for CASSHTKTQYF.

V is TRBV7-9 and J is TRBJ1-1; D unresolved. The V end was cut by 1 base, the J end by 0 bases, with 6 bases between. Per germline, CDR1 SEHNR and CDR2 FQNEAQ (reference sequence). The CDR3 extends over 14 amino acids. CDR3 DNA: TGTGCCAGCAGCTTAGACGGAGTGAACACTGAAGCTTTCTTT. It codes for CASSLDGVNTEAFF.

The chain couples TRBV9 to TRBJ2-3; no definite D call. This CDR3 contains 14 residues. V was pared by 0 bases and J by 1 base, with 6 bases between. Germline CDR1 SGDLS, CDR2 YYNGEE. The CDR3 nucleotides read TGTGCCAGCAGCGTAGATGTGGGCACAGATACGCAGTATTTT. This gives the protein CASSVDVGTDTQYF.

The V gene is TRBV13, the J gene TRBJ2-2, with unresolved D. Trimming took off 2 bases at V and 8 bases at J, with 9 bases between the two ends. The CDR3 has 13 residues. Germline V gene lookup returns CDR1 PRHDT and CDR2 FYEKMQ (reference sequence). The CDR3 region has the DNA TGTGCCAGCAGCTTACTTCGAGGTGGGGAGCTGTTTTTT. The encoded protein is CASSLLRGGELFF.

J is TRBJ2-1 and V is TRBV19; 12 bases map to TRBD2. CDR3 length: 18 residues. Germline values: CDR1 LNHDA, CDR2 SQIVND (reference sequence). V trimming: 4 bases; J trimming: 4 bases; junction bases outside the gene matches: 11. CDR3: CASSTRLAGAPLYNEQFF. CDR3 DNA: TGTGCCAGTAGTACCCGACTAGCGGGAGCTCCACTGTACAATGAGCAGTTCTTC.

The genes are TRBV5-4 and TRBJ2-5; tentatively, D is TRBD2 (5 bases). This CDR3 contains 14 residues. In germline, CDR1 is SGHNT, CDR2 YYREEE (reference sequence). V gave up 2 bases and J gave up 2 bases, with 10 bases separating them. CDR3 in DNA: TGTGCCAGCAGCTTAGGCCGGGGACAAGAGACCCAGTACTTC. Protein product: CASSLGRGQETQYF.

The rearrangement joins TRBV7-9 to TRBJ1-2; D gene unclear. V shed 1 base and J shed 8 bases, with 8 bases lying between them. CDR3 length: 12 amino acids. Germline V gives CDR1 SEHNR, CDR2 FQNEAQ (reference sequence). CDR3 sequence reads: CASSLVDRGYTF. The CDR3 DNA reads as TGTGCCAGCAGCTTAGTGGACCGGGGCTACACCTTC. The complete variable domain, with remaining parts taken from reference TRBV7-9 and TRBJ1-2, reads DTGVSQNPRHKITKRGQNVTFRCDPISEHNRLYWYRQTLGQGPEFLTYFQNEAQLEKSRLLSDRFSAERPKGSFSTLEIQRTEQGDSAMYLCASSLVDRGYTFGSGTRLTVV.

This sequence joins TRBV6-4 and TRBJ2-1; 9 bases line up with TRBD1. CDR3 length: 13 residues. Losses at the gene ends were 6 bases for V and 6 bases for J; bases not matched to a gene: 3. Germline CDR1 is MRHNA and CDR2 is SNTAGT. The CDR3 loop reads CASSLDRGNEQFF. The CDR3 bases are TGTGCCAGCAGCCTGGACAGGGGCAATGAGCAGTTCTTC.

This clone came up many times. V is TRBV10-3 and J is TRBJ1-1, with a tentative D call TRBD1 (5 bases). CDR1 ENHRY and CDR2 SYGVKD come from the germline V gene. The CDR3 totals 15 residues. With 3 bases removed from V and 0 bases from J, the gap between germline ends came to 11 bases. CDR3 DNA sequence: TGTGCCATCAGTGAAACAGGACACCTGAACACTGAAGCTTTCTTT. Its protein is CAISETGHLNTEAFF.

This clone appeared a single time. J is TRBJ2-1 and V is TRBV27; possible D gene TRBD2, 5 bases. The CDR3 runs to 14 residues. The germline CDR1 and CDR2 sequences are MNHEY and SMNVEV (reference sequence). V dropped 8 bases and J dropped 5 bases, with 16 bases sitting between them. The DNA for the CDR3 is TGTGCCAGCCTAACTTCCGGGGTGAACAATGAGCAGTTCTTC. Translation: CASLTSGVNNEQFF.